These 11 T cell receptor beta chains originate from one sample sequenced in a study of T cell responses to AZD1222 COVID-19 vaccine. Data came from immunoSEQ multiplex PCR; TCRdb stores just in-frame clones and leaves some out. The data hold roughly 98,000 clones, with around nine tenths observed a single time. This material consisted of peripheral blood, taken on day 0 of AZD1222 vaccination. All receptors come from an adult in good health.

The rearrangement joins TRBV6-2 or TRBV6-3 to TRBJ2-1, with 8 nucleotides matching TRBD1. V lost 2 bases and J lost 6; bases outside the gene matches: 6. The CDR3 covers 15 residues. CDR1 MNHEY and CDR2 SVGEGT come from the germline V gene. In DNA form, the CDR3 reads TGTGCCAGCAGTTACGGGCAGGGGGCGCCCAATGAGCAGTTCTTC. Its translation: CASSYGQGAPNEQFF.

The rearrangement joins TRBV4-2 to TRBJ2-1, with TRBD2 matching 10 bases. Per the germline V gene, CDR1 is LGHNA and CDR2 is YNFKEQ. This CDR3 is built from 16 residues. The junction had 10 bases not matched to a gene; V was cut back by 3 bases and J by 8 bases. Here the CDR3 reads CASSQGSSGSKDEQFF. The CDR3 coding sequence is TGTGCCAGCAGCCAGGGCTCTAGCGGGAGTAAGGATGAGCAGTTCTTC.

The chain links TRBV15 to TRBJ1-6; no clear D. Per germline, CDR1 LNHNV and CDR2 YYDKDF (reference sequence). V gave up 5 bases and J gave up 9 bases, with 8 bases separating them. The CDR3 contains 12 residues. This CDR3 is CATSGSPSPLHF. CDR3 sequence (DNA): TGTGCCACCAGCGGGTCCCCTTCACCCCTCCACTTT.

The J gene is TRBJ1-4, the V gene TRBV3-1 (or the pseudogene TRBV3-2); D unresolved. Per germline, CDR1 LGHDT and CDR2 YNNKEL (reference sequence). CDR3 size: 14 residues. Deletions cut 0 bases from V and 1 base from J, with 3 bases between. In DNA form, the CDR3 reads TGTGCCAGCAGCCAAGATGTAACTAATGAAAAACTGTTTTTT. Encoded protein: CASSQDVTNEKLFF.

The table lists this clone with a count of one. V and J are TRBV18 and TRBJ1-1; D is undetermined. Trimming left V 3 bases short and J 1 base short, with 15 bases between. The germline V gene encodes CDR1 KGHSH and CDR2 LQKENI. The CDR3 has 16 residues. CDR3 bases: TGTGCCAGCTCACCGACTTCTAGGGCAGAGAACACTGAAGCTTTCTTT. Protein product: CASSPTSRAENTEAFF.

This clone was seen once. The V call is TRBV10-3, the J call TRBJ2-3, with 9 bases lining up with TRBD2. CDR1 is ENHRY, CDR2 SYGVKD, per germline. CDR3 length: 16 amino acids. J lost 5 bases, V lost 4 bases, and 10 bases had no gene match. The CDR3 region is CAISAEGGGVKDTQYF. DNA for the CDR3: TGTGCCATCAGTGCCGAGGGCGGGGGGGTTAAAGATACGCAGTATTTT.

The rearrangement uses TRBV7-9 and TRBJ2-3; D is unresolved. V was shortened by 1 base and J by 6 bases, with 8 bases between the two germline ends. There are 13 residues in the CDR3. Germline V CDR1 and CDR2: SEHNR, FQNEAQ (reference sequence). Here the CDR3 reads CASSLGQTDTQYF. The CDR3 DNA is TGTGCCAGCAGCTTAGGGCAGACGGATACGCAGTATTTT.

V is TRBV29-1 and J is TRBJ1-1; D is ambiguous. The CDR3 covers 12 residues. V was shortened by 4 bases and J by 2 bases, with 8 bases between the two germline ends. Germline lookup yields CDR1 SQVTM and CDR2 ANQGSEA. The CDR3 is CSVVSVNTEAFF. The CDR3, as DNA: TGCAGCGTTGTTTCGGTTAACACTGAAGCTTTCTTT.

The chain recombines TRBV19 with TRBJ2-1; perhaps D is TRBD1 or TRBD2 (5 bases each). The CDR3 is 17 residues long. The germline gives CDR1 LNHDA, CDR2 SQIVND (reference sequence). V was pared by 2 bases and J by 2 bases, with 16 bases between. CDR3 coding DNA: TGTGCCAGTAGTATATTACGGGGCCCTATGACCTACAATGAGCAGTTCTTC. It specifies CASSILRGPMTYNEQFF.

The chain has TRBV5-1 and TRBJ2-6; TRBD1 is a possible D gene (6 bases). CDR3 length: 16 residues. Trimming removed 4 bases from V and 2 bases from J, with 13 bases in between. The germline V gene encodes CDR1 SGHRS and CDR2 YFSETQ. The CDR3 is CASSDITGTGANVLTF. In DNA, the CDR3 is TGCGCCAGCAGCGACATTACAGGGACTGGGGCCAACGTCCTGACTTTC. Supplemented by reference TRBV5-1 and TRBJ2-6, the full variable domain reads KAGVTQTPRYLIKTRGQQVTLSCSPISGHRSVSWYQQTPGQGLQFLFEYFSETQRNKGNFPGRFSGRQFSNSRSEMNVSTLELGDSALYLCASSDITGTGANVLTFGAGSRLTVL.

V gene TRBV3-1 (or the pseudogene TRBV3-2) combines with J gene TRBJ2-7, with 9 bases matching TRBD1. The CDR3 consists of 16 residues. V lost 0 bases to trimming and J lost 8 bases; unmatched junction nucleotides: 11. In germline, CDR1 is LGHDT, CDR2 YNNKEL (reference sequence). The CDR3 DNA follows: TGTGCCAGCAGCCAAGACGGGTACAGGGGGCTTGGTAAGCAGTACTTC. Amino acid sequence: CASSQDGYRGLGKQYF.